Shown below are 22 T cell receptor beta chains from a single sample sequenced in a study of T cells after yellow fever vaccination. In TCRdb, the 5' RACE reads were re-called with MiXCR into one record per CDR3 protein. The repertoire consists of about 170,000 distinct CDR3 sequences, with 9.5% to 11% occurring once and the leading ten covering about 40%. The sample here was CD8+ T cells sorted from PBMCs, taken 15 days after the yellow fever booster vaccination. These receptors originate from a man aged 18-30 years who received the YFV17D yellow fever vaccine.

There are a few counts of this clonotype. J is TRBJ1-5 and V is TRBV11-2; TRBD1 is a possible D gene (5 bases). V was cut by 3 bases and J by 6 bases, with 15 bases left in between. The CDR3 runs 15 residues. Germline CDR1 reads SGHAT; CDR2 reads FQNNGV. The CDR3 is CASSLAQGPGQPQHF. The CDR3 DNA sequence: TGTGCCAGCAGCTTGGCGCAGGGCCCTGGTCAGCCCCAGCATTTT.

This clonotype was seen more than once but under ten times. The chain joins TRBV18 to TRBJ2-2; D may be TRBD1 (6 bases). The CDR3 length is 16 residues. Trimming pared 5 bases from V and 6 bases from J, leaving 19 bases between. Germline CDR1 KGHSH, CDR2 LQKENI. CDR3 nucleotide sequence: TGTGCCAGCTCAGGACCGGGACACGGAAACCCCGGGGAGCTGTTTTTT. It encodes CASSGPGHGNPGELFF. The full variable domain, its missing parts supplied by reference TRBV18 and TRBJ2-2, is NAGVMQNPRHLVRRRGQEARLRCSPMKGHSHVYWYRQLPEEGLKFMVYLQKENIIDESGMPKERFSAEFPKEGPSILRIQQVVRGDSAAYFCASSGPGHGNPGELFFGEGSRLTVL.

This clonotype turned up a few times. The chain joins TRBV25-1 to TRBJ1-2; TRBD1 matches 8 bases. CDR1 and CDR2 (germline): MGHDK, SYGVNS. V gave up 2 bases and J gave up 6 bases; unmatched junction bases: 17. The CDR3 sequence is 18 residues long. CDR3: CASSEGMVDRERLDGYTF. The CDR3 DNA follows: TGTGCCAGCAGTGAAGGGATGGTGGACAGGGAGAGACTAGATGGCTACACCTTC.

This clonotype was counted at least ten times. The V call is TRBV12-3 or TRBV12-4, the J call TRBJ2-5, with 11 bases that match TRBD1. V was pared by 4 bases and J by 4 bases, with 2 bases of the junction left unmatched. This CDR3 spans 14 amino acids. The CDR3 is CASSWGTGGETQYF. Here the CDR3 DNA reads TGTGCCAGCAGTTGGGGGACAGGGGGAGAGACCCAGTACTTC.

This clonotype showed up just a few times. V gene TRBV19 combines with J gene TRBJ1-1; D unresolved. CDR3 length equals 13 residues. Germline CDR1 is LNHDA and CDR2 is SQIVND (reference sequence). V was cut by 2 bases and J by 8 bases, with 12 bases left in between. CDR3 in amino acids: CASSISPRSEAFF. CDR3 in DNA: TGTGCCAGTAGTATAAGCCCCCGATCGGAAGCTTTCTTT.

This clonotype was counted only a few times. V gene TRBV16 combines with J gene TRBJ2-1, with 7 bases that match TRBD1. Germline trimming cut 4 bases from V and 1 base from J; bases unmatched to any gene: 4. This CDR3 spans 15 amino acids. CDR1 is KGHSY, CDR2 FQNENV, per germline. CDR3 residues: CASSPYRGSYNEQFF. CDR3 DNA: TGTGCCAGCAGCCCCTACAGGGGTTCCTACAATGAGCAGTTCTTC. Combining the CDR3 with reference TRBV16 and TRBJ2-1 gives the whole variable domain GEEVAQTPKHLVRGEGQKAKLYCAPIKGHSYVFWYQQVLKNEFKFLISFQNENVFDETGMPKERFSAKCLPNSPCSLEIQATKLEDSAVYFCASSPYRGSYNEQFFGPGTRLTVL.

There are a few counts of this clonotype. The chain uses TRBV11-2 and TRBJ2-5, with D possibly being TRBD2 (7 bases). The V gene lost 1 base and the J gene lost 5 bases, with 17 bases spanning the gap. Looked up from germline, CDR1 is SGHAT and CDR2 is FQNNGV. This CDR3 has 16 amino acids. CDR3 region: CASSLVGGLPGETQYF. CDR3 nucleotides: TGTGCCAGCAGCTTAGTGGGGGGGCTACCGGGGGAGACCCAGTACTTC. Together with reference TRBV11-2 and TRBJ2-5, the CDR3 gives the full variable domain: EAGVAQSPRYKIIEKRQSVAFWCNPISGHATLYWYQQILGQGPKLLIQFQNNGVVDDSQLPKDRFSAERLKGVDSTLKIQPAKLEDSAVYLCASSLVGGLPGETQYFGPGTRLLVL.

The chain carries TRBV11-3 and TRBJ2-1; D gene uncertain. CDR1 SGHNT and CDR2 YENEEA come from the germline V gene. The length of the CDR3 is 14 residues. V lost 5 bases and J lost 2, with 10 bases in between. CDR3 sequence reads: CASSHKSPYNEQFF. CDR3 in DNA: TGTGCCAGCAGCCACAAATCCCCCTACAATGAGCAGTTCTTC.

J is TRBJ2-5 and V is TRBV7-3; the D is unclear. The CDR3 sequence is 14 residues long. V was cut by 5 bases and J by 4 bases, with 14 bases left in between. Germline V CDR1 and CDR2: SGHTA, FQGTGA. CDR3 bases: TGTGCCAGCAGCCCATCAGGAATAGGAGAGACCCAGTACTTC. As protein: CASSPSGIGETQYF.

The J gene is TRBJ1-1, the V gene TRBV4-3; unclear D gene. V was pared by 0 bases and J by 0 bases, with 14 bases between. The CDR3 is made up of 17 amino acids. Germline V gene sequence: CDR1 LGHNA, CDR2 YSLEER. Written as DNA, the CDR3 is TGCGCCAGCAGCCAAGACCTGACCCGGGAGGTGAACACTGAAGCTTTCTTT. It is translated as CASSQDLTREVNTEAFF.

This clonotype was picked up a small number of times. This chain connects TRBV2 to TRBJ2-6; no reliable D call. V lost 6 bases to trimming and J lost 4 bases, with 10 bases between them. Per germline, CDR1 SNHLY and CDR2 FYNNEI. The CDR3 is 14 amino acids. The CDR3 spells CASRGGKGANVLTF. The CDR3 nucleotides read TGTGCCAGCAGAGGCGGAAAAGGGGCCAACGTCCTGACTTTC. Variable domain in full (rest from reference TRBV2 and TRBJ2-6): EPEVTQTPSHQVTQMGQEVILRCVPISNHLYFYWYRQILGQKVEFLVSFYNNEISEKSEIFDDQFSVERPDGSNFTLKIRSTKLEDSAMYFCASRGGKGANVLTFGAGSRLTVL.

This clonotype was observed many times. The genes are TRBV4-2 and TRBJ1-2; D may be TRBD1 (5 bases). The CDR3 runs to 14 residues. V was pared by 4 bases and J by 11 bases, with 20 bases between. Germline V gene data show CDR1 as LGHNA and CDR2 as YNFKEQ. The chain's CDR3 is CASSRTAAGGGYTF. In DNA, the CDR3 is TGTGCCAGCAGCCGAACTGCGGCGGGGGGTGGATACACCTTC.

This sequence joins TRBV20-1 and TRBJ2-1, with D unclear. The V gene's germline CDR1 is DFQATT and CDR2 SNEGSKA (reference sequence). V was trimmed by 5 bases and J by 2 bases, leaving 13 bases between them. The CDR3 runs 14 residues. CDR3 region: CSARTLDAYNEQFF. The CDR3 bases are TGCAGTGCTCGAACCCTAGACGCCTACAATGAGCAGTTCTTC.

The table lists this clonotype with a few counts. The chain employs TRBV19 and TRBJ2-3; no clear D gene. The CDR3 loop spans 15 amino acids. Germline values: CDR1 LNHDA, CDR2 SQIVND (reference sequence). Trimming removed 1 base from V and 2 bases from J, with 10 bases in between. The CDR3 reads CASSIVPTLTDTQYF. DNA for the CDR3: TGTGCCAGTAGTATAGTGCCGACACTCACAGATACGCAGTATTTT. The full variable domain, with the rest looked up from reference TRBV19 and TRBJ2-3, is DGGITQSPKYLFRKEGQNVTLSCEQNLNHDAMYWYRQDPGQGLRLIYYSQIVNDFQKGDIAEGYSVSREKKESFPLTVTSAQKNPTAFYLCASSIVPTLTDTQYFGPGTRLTVL.

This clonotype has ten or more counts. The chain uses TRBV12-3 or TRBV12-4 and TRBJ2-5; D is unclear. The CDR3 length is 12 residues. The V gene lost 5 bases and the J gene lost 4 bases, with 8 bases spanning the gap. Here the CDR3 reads CASSPTGETQYF. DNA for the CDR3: TGTGCCAGCAGTCCGACTGGAGAGACCCAGTACTTC.

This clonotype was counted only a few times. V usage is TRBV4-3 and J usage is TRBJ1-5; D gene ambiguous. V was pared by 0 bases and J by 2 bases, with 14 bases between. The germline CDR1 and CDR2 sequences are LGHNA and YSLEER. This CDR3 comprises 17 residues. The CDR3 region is CASSQEALSRGNQPQHF. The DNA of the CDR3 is TGCGCCAGCAGCCAAGAAGCCCTATCGAGGGGCAATCAGCCCCAGCATTTT.

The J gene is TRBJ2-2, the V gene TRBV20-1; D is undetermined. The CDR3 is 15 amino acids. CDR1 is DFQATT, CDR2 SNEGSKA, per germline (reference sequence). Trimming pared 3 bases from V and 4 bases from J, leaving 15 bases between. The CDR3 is CSASVRADVTGELFF. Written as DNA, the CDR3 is TGCAGTGCTAGTGTCCGGGCGGATGTCACCGGGGAGCTGTTTTTT.

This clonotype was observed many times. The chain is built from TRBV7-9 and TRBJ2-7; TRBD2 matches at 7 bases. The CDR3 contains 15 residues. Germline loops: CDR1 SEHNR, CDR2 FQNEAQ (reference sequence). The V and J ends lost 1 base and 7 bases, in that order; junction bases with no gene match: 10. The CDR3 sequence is CASSLGSAGSGEQYF. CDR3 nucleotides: TGTGCCAGCAGCTTAGGGTCAGCGGGGTCGGGGGAGCAGTACTTC.

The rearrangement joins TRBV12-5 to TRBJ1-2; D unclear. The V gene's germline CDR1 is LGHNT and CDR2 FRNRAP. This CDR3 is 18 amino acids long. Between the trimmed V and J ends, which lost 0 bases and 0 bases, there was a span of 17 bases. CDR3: CASGLVLRHSSANYGYTF. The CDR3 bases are TGTGCTAGTGGTTTGGTACTTCGACATAGCTCTGCTAACTATGGCTACACCTTC.

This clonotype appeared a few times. CDR3 in amino acids: CASSLGPGGSYNEQFF. CDR3 nucleotide sequence: TGTGCCAGCAGTTTAGGTCCGGGAGGGAGCTACAATGAGCAGTTCTTC. J is TRBJ2-1 and V is TRBV12-3 or TRBV12-4; 8 bases are a match to TRBD2. The V segment lost 1 base and the J segment 3 bases; nucleotides outside the gene matches: 5. This CDR3 is 16 amino acids long.

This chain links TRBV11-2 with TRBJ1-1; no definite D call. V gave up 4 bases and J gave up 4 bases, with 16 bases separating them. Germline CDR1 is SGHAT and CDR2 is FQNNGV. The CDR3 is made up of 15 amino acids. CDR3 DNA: TGTGCCAGCAGCTCCTCTCCGCGTTGGGGCACTGAAGCTTTCTTT. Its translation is CASSSSPRWGTEAFF.

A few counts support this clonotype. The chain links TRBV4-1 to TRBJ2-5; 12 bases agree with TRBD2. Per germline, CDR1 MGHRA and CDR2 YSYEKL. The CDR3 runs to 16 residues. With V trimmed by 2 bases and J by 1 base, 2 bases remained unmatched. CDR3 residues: CASSQRLAGAQETQYF. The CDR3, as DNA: TGCGCCAGCAGCCAAAGACTAGCGGGGGCCCAAGAGACCCAGTACTTC.